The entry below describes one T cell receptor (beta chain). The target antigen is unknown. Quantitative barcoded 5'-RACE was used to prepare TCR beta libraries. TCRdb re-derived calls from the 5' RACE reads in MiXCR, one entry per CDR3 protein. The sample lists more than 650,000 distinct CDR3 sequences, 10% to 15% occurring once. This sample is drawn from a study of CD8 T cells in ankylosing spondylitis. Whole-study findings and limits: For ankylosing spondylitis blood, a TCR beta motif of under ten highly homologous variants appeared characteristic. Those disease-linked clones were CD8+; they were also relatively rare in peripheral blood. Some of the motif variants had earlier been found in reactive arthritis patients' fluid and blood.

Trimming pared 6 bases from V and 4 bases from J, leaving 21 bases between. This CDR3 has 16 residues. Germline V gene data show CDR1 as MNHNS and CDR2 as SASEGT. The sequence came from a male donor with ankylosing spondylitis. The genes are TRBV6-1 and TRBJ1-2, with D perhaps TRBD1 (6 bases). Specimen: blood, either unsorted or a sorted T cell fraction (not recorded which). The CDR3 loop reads CASRETGTTTLYGYTF. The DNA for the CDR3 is TGTGCCAGCAGAGAAACGGGGACAACGACTCTCTATGGCTACACCTTC.